Reported below is one T cell receptor (beta chain). This entry belongs to a study of blood T cell repertoires in COVID-19. Across the study: The origin of the acute and convalescent COVID-19 samples was the United States, Italy and Spain.

The CDR3 is 14 residues long. Between the trimmed V and J ends, which lost 1 base and 1 base, there was a span of 7 bases. Germline V CDR1 and CDR2: SGHTA, FQGTGA. The age range of participants was 18 to 89 years, with residence in about two dozen US areas. Clinical history reported by participants formed the basis on which cohorts were assigned. Generated by immunoSEQ multiplex PCR, the TCRdb table keeps only in-frame clones and is missing some. The sample holds 200,000 or so clones; 87% are singletons and the top ten take 10% to 13%. The material sequenced was PBMCs or T cells enriched from blood (not recorded which). J is TRBJ1-2 and V is TRBV7-3, with no clear D. This receptor was obtained from a man aged 30 to 39 who had recovered from COVID-19. CDR3 residues: CASSLIPGNYGYTF. For the CDR3, the DNA is TGTGCCAGCAGCTTAATCCCGGGTAACTATGGCTACACCTTC.